Included here is one T cell receptor (beta chain) sequence, with context. The target antigen is unknown. The data stem from a study of regulatory T cells in long-lasting Graves disease. Study as a whole: Graves' patients with a new diagnosis had received antithyroid drugs under 3 months. Study conclusions and caveats: Patients with persistent Graves' had lower TCR diversity than newly diagnosed patients.

Trimming cost V 0 bases and J 1 base; bases outside gene matches: 12. The CDR3 is 19 amino acids. Looked up from germline, CDR1 is MNHEY and CDR2 is SVGEGT. Time point here: newly diagnosed GD, antithyroid drugs for less than 3 months. PBMC-derived RNA was used for the TCR library. Patients were enrolled at an endocrinology department in Xi'an, China. TCR beta libraries were built with iRepertoire HTBI primers and Arm-PCR of CDR3 regions. TCRdb re-called the multiplex PCR reads through MiXCR, storing one row per CDR3 protein. The data contain over 350,000 distinct CDR3 sequences, over 14% of them singletons. This sample was also put to use in a study of T cells in Graves' hyperthyroidism and ophthalmopathy. From that paper: Patients counted as stable if ophthalmopathy did not develop within 18 months.

The clonotype was recovered from a middle-aged woman with Graves disease. The chain couples TRBV6-2 or TRBV6-3 to TRBJ1-5; 7 bases fit TRBD1. This specimen was peripheral blood mononuclear cells (PBMCs), taken at new diagnosis, from a patient treated with antithyroid drugs. The CDR3 is CASSYSSDRSGGSNQPQHF. The CDR3 bases are TGTGCCAGCAGTTACTCATCGGACAGGTCGGGAGGAAGCAATCAGCCCCAGCATTTT.